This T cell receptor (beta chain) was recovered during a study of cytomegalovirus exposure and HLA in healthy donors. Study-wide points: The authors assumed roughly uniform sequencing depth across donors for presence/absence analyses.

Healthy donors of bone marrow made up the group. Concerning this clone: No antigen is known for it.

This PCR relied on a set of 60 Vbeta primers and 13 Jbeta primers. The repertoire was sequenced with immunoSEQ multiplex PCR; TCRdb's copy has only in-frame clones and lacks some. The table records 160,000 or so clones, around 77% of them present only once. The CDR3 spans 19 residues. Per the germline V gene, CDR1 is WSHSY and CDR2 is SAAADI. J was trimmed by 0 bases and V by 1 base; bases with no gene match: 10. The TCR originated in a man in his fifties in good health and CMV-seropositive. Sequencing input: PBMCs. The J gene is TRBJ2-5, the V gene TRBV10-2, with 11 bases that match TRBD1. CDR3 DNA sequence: TGCGCCAGCAGTGAGTTAGGGACAGGGGGGACCTCGTACCAAGAGACCCAGTACTTC. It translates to CASSELGTGGTSYQETQYF.